These 18 T cell receptor beta chains were all obtained from the same sample, sequenced in a study of blood T cell repertoires in COVID-19. The data were produced by immunoSEQ multiplex PCR, yet TCRdb's version contains in-frame clones alone and is incomplete. The sample records approximately 270,000 clones, 89% being singletons. Input material: peripheral blood. These receptors came from a man in his forties or fifties with acute or convalescent COVID-19.

V and J are TRBV5-1 and TRBJ2-3; TRBD2 aligns across 13 bases. The CDR3 runs 15 residues. Trimming at V came to 4 bases and at J to 4 bases, leaving 3 bases not matched to a gene. The V gene's germline CDR1 is SGHRS and CDR2 YFSETQ. The CDR3 loop reads CASSPTSGGADTQYF. The CDR3 DNA follows: TGCGCCAGCAGCCCAACTAGCGGGGGGGCAGATACGCAGTATTTT.

The genes are TRBV12-3 or TRBV12-4 and TRBJ1-6; D not certain. Trimming shortened V by 5 bases and J by 13 bases, and 9 bases separated the two germline ends. The CDR3 sequence is 11 residues long. CDR3 nucleotide sequence: TGTGCCAGCAGTACCGGGTTCCCCCTCCACTTT. Encoded protein: CASSTGFPLHF.

The chain links TRBV2 to TRBJ2-7; maybe TRBD2 (6 bases). The ends were cut back, 4 bases at V and 0 bases at J, with 13 bases in the middle. The CDR3 loop spans 15 amino acids. Per germline, CDR1 SNHLY and CDR2 FYNNEI. The CDR3 sequence is CASSGAGRSSYEQYF. The CDR3 DNA is TGTGCCAGCAGTGGGGCGGGACGGAGCTCCTACGAGCAGTACTTC.

A single count supports this clone. At one of its ends the junction is not consistent with the germline gene, which may arise from a read error. The chain is built from TRBV13 and TRBJ1-2, with D possibly TRBD1 on 6 matching bases. The length of the CDR3 is 13 residues. The germline V gene encodes CDR1 PRHDT and CDR2 FYEKMQ (reference sequence). The CDR3 spells CASTLRGNYGYTF. In DNA form, the CDR3 reads TGTGCCAGCACCTTAAGGGGGAACTATGGCTACACCTTC.

The genes are TRBV2 and TRBJ2-1, with 9 bases fitting TRBD1. This CDR3 has 16 residues. After removal of 2 bases from V and 4 bases from J, the junction contained 6 bases not matched to a gene. The germline V gene encodes CDR1 SNHLY and CDR2 FYNNEI. The CDR3 sequence is CASSEYRGQGYNEQFF. Here the CDR3 DNA reads TGTGCCAGCAGTGAATATAGGGGACAGGGATACAATGAGCAGTTCTTC. The variable domain in full, with the rest retrieved from reference TRBV2 and TRBJ2-1, is EPEVTQTPSHQVTQMGQEVILRCVPISNHLYFYWYRQILGQKVEFLVSFYNNEISEKSEIFDDQFSVERPDGSNFTLKIRSTKLEDSAMYFCASSEYRGQGYNEQFFGPGTRLTVL.

This rearrangement joins TRBV5-4 to TRBJ1-1; 7 nucleotides match TRBD1. Unmatched junction bases numbered 3, after V lost 1 base and J lost 0 bases. This CDR3 region has 15 residues. CDR1 is SGHNT and CDR2 is YYREEE in the germline V gene (reference sequence). The CDR3 coding sequence is TGTGCCAGCAGCTTGAGGGACAGCTTGAACACTGAAGCTTTCTTT. Encoded protein: CASSLRDSLNTEAFF.

The chain couples TRBV7-8 to TRBJ1-5; D uncertain. The V gene's germline CDR1 is SGHVS and CDR2 FQNEAQ. V gave up 1 base and J gave up 4 bases, with 23 bases separating them. The CDR3 length is 19 residues. The CDR3 loop reads CASSLEVRLNSGSNQPQHF. The CDR3 DNA reads as TGTGCCAGCAGCTTAGAGGTACGACTCAACTCCGGGTCTAATCAGCCCCAGCATTTT. The variable domain in full, completed from reference TRBV7-8 and TRBJ1-5, reads GAGVSQSPRYKVAKRGQDVALRCDPISGHVSLFWYQQALGQGPEFLTYFQNEAQLDKSGLPSDRFFAERPEGSVSTLKIQRTQQEDSAVYLCASSLEVRLNSGSNQPQHFGDGTRLSIL.

The rearrangement uses TRBV12-3 or TRBV12-4 and TRBJ1-1; possibly TRBD1 for D (5 bases). CDR3 length: 12 amino acids. V lost 6 bases, J lost 7 bases, and 12 bases lay in between. The CDR3 spells CASRVLDSEAFF. The CDR3 DNA reads TGTGCCAGCAGAGTATTAGACAGTGAAGCTTTCTTT.

J is TRBJ1-5 and V is TRBV27; the match to TRBD1 covers 7 bases. The CDR3 contains 15 residues. Germline CDR1 and CDR2: MNHEY and SMNVEV (reference sequence). V was pared by 0 bases and J by 7 bases, with 6 bases of the junction left unmatched. The CDR3 loop is CASSLSRGGGQPQHF. CDR3 sequence (DNA): TGTGCCAGCAGTTTATCGAGAGGGGGCGGACAGCCCCAGCATTTT.

V and J are TRBV9 and TRBJ1-1; D is possibly TRBD1 (5 bases). Germline assignment: CDR1 SGDLS and CDR2 YYNGEE. The CDR3 is 14 residues long. V gave up 3 bases and J gave up 2 bases, with 11 bases separating them. In nucleotides, the CDR3 is TGTGCCAGCAGCGCCTCCGGGGGAAACACTGAAGCTTTCTTT. Its translation: CASSASGGNTEAFF.

This clone was seen more than once but under ten times. This chain connects TRBV19 to TRBJ2-1; D is ambiguous. Trimming left V 4 bases short and J 4 bases short, with 5 bases between. The length of the CDR3 is 12 residues. The germline gives CDR1 LNHDA, CDR2 SQIVND (reference sequence). DNA for the CDR3: TGTGCCAGTAGTACGGGTTACAATGAGCAGTTCTTC. Its translation: CASSTGYNEQFF.

The CDR3 loop reads CANPFDRNTEAFF. Here the CDR3 DNA reads TGTGCCAACCCCTTCGACAGGAACACTGAAGCTTTCTTT. This chain connects TRBV2 to TRBJ1-1; D may be TRBD1 (5 bases). The germline V gene has CDR1 SNHLY and CDR2 FYNNEI. There are 13 residues in the CDR3. V lost 10 bases and J lost 1, with 13 bases in between. Full variable domain (outside the CDR3, taken from reference TRBV2 and TRBJ1-1): EPEVTQTPSHQVTQMGQEVILRCVPISNHLYFYWYRQILGQKVEFLVSFYNNEISEKSEIFDDQFSVERPDGSNFTLKIRSTKLEDSAMYFCANPFDRNTEAFFGQGTRLTVV.

This clone was recorded a few times. The chain joins TRBV19 to TRBJ2-3; perhaps TRBD2 as D (6 bases). Trimming stripped 1 base from V and 2 bases from J, with 10 bases between. The CDR3 is 15 residues long. The germline V gene encodes CDR1 LNHDA and CDR2 SQIVND (reference sequence). CDR3 sequence (DNA): TGTGCCAGTAGTATAGTCGGGGGATACACAGATACGCAGTATTTT. Translated: CASSIVGGYTDTQYF.

The V call is TRBV10-2, the J call TRBJ2-7; D may be TRBD2 (7 bases). The CDR3 runs to 14 residues. V lost 6 bases and J 5 bases, leaving 17 bases between the germline ends. Per the germline V gene, CDR1 is WSHSY and CDR2 is SAAADI. CDR3 sequence (DNA): TGCGCCAGCAGACCCAGGGGAGGGGTGGACGAGCAGTACTTC. As protein: CASRPRGGVDEQYF.

The CDR3 region is CATSRVGTGGSTDTQYF. CDR3 nucleotides: TGTGCCACCAGCAGAGTCGGGACAGGGGGTAGCACAGATACGCAGTATTTT. The chain is built from TRBV15 and TRBJ2-3, with 11 bases lining up with TRBD1. J gave up 0 bases and V 1 base, and 3 bases lay outside the gene matches. CDR3 size: 17 residues. Looked up from germline, CDR1 is LNHNV and CDR2 is YYDKDF (reference sequence).

This rearrangement joins TRBV27 to TRBJ2-1, with 9 bases that match TRBD2. The V gene's germline CDR1 is MNHEY and CDR2 SMNVEV (reference sequence). V lost 10 bases to trimming and J lost 2 bases; unmatched junction nucleotides: 24. CDR3 length: 20 amino acids. The CDR3 here is CATFTIIGGSGGATYNEQFF. DNA for the CDR3: TGTGCCACCTTCACAATCATCGGGGGTAGCGGGGGCGCCACCTACAATGAGCAGTTCTTC.

This clone was seen only a few times. The V and J genes are TRBV11-2 and TRBJ2-1; 10 bases are a match to TRBD2. V shed 4 bases, J shed 3 bases, and the junction held 3 bases outside the gene matches. The CDR3 consists of 15 residues. Germline-derived CDR1 and CDR2 are SGHAT and FQNNGV. The CDR3 loop reads CASSYIAGGYNEQFF. The CDR3 DNA reads as TGTGCCAGCAGCTATATAGCGGGGGGCTACAATGAGCAGTTCTTC. The full variable domain, in which reference TRBV11-2 and TRBJ2-1 provide the parts outside the CDR3, is EAGVAQSPRYKIIEKRQSVAFWCNPISGHATLYWYQQILGQGPKLLIQFQNNGVVDDSQLPKDRFSAERLKGVDSTLKIQPAKLEDSAVYLCASSYIAGGYNEQFFGPGTRLTVL.

This clone was seen a single time. The chain recombines TRBV11-2 with TRBJ1-3; weak D call: TRBD1 (5 bases). The CDR3 sequence is 14 residues long. V was cut by 3 bases and J by 0 bases, with 6 bases left in between. Germline CDR1 SGHAT, CDR2 FQNNGV. DNA for the CDR3: TGTGCCAGCAGCTTCAGGGACTCTGGAAACACCATATATTTT. This gives the protein CASSFRDSGNTIYF. Complete variable domain (other parts from reference TRBV11-2 and TRBJ1-3): EAGVAQSPRYKIIEKRQSVAFWCNPISGHATLYWYQQILGQGPKLLIQFQNNGVVDDSQLPKDRFSAERLKGVDSTLKIQPAKLEDSAVYLCASSFRDSGNTIYFGEGSWLTVV.